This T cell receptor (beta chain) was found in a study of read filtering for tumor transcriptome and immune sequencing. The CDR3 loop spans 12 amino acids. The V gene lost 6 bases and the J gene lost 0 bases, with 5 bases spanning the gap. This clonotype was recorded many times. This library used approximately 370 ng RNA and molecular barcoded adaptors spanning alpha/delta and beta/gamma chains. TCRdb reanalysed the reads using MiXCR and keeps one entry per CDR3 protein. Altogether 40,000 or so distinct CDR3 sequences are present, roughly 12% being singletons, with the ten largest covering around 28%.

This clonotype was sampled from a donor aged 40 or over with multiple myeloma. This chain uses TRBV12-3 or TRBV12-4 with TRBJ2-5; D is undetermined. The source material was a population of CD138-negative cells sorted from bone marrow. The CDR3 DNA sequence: TGTGCCAGCAGCCCCGACCAAGAGACCCAGTACTTC. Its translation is CASSPDQETQYF.